The 11 T cell receptor beta chains listed next were all sequenced from one sample in a study of pediatric ulcerative colitis. Sequenced by immunoSEQ multiplex PCR; TCRdb stores in-frame clones only, minus some. The sample holds roughly 60,000 clones, 75% to 90% seen once. What was sequenced was blood. The receptors here all came from a boy between 5 and 17 years old who was a control in a study of pediatric ulcerative colitis.

This chain connects TRBV9 to TRBJ2-1; D perhaps matches TRBD1 (6 bases). Germline V lookup: CDR1 SGDLS, CDR2 YYNGEE. V lost 7 bases to trimming and J lost 7 bases, with 15 bases between them. The CDR3 is made up of 13 amino acids. The CDR3 DNA sequence: TGTGCCAGCGGATACAGGGTTGGTAATGAGCAGTTCTTC. Protein product: CASGYRVGNEQFF.

The chain employs TRBV6-5 and TRBJ1-6; D ambiguous. Germline V lookup: CDR1 MNHEY, CDR2 SVGAGI. The V gene lost 5 bases and the J gene lost 8 bases, with 16 bases spanning the gap. The CDR3 is 15 residues long. CDR3 region: CASSRAQRRDSPLHF. The CDR3 nucleotides read TGTGCCAGCAGTAGGGCTCAAAGAAGGGATTCACCCCTCCACTTT.

This clone was seen once. The chain recombines TRBV18 with TRBJ1-1; no definite D call. CDR1 KGHSH and CDR2 LQKENI come from the germline V gene. V was shortened by 1 base and J by 5 bases, with 8 bases between the two germline ends. The CDR3 extends over 13 amino acids. The CDR3, as DNA: TGTGCCAGCTCACCACAGGGAAGAACTGAAGCTTTCTTT. Translation: CASSPQGRTEAFF.

J is TRBJ1-1 and V is TRBV19; D is undetermined. Germline V gene sequence: CDR1 LNHDA, CDR2 SQIVND (reference sequence). The CDR3 consists of 12 residues. The germline V and J ends were trimmed by 6 bases and 4 bases, with 9 bases remaining between them. This CDR3 reads CASRAHLTEAFF. CDR3 bases: TGTGCCAGTAGGGCCCATCTCACTGAAGCTTTCTTT.

V gene TRBV4-3 combines with J gene TRBJ2-3; perhaps TRBD2 as D (6 bases). This CDR3 region has 17 residues. The V and J ends lost 0 bases and 11 bases respectively, with 24 bases between them. Germline V CDR1 and CDR2: LGHNA, YSLEER. The CDR3 reads CASSQDWVGGEVGGQYF. The CDR3 DNA is TGCGCCAGCAGCCAAGATTGGGTTGGCGGGGAAGTTGGGGGGCAGTATTTT.

The chain has TRBV7-9 and TRBJ1-4; the D is unclear. Germline CDR1 is SEHNR and CDR2 is FQNEAQ (reference sequence). This CDR3 spans 14 amino acids. The ends were cut back, 4 bases at V and 5 bases at J, with 11 bases in the middle. CDR3 sequence reads: CASSSGRANEKLFF. The CDR3 DNA reads as TGTGCCAGCAGCTCGGGGAGGGCGAATGAAAAACTGTTTTTT.

The rearrangement joins TRBV27 to TRBJ1-5, with 7 bases that match TRBD1. Germline V gene data show CDR1 as MNHEY and CDR2 as SMNVEV (reference sequence). Losses at the gene ends were 1 base for V and 4 bases for J; bases not matched to a gene: 4. The CDR3 contains 15 residues. CDR3 in amino acids: CASSLFQGGNQPQHF. In DNA form, the CDR3 reads TGTGCCAGCAGTTTATTCCAGGGGGGAAATCAGCCCCAGCATTTT.

The V and J genes are TRBV5-1 and TRBJ2-7; 9 positions match TRBD2. Germline CDR1 SGHRS, CDR2 YFSETQ. CDR3 length: 15 residues. The J segment lost 2 bases and the V segment lost 4 bases, leaving 7 bases of the junction unmatched. The CDR3: CASSRGLAETYEQYF. In DNA, the CDR3 is TGCGCCAGCAGCAGGGGACTAGCCGAAACCTACGAGCAGTACTTC.

The J gene is TRBJ2-1, the V gene TRBV7-9; 9 positions agree with TRBD2. J lost 5 bases, V lost 3 bases, and 5 bases had no gene match. Germline loops: CDR1 SEHNR, CDR2 FQNEAQ (reference sequence). CDR3 length: 15 residues. Here the CDR3 DNA reads TGTGCCAGCAGCTTCGGGACTAGCTGGAACAATGAGCAGTTCTTC. This translates into CASSFGTSWNNEQFF.

The chain employs TRBV19 and TRBJ2-3; 10 bases match TRBD2. The CDR3 has 15 residues. Trimming at V came to 3 bases and at J to 3 bases, leaving 3 bases not matched to a gene. The germline V gene has CDR1 LNHDA and CDR2 SQIVND (reference sequence). The CDR3 DNA reads as TGTGCCAGTAGTATGTGGACTAGCGGAACAGATACGCAGTATTTT. As protein: CASSMWTSGTDTQYF.

This chain joins TRBV19 and TRBJ2-7; a weak D match, TRBD1 (6 bases). This CDR3 spans 16 amino acids. From germline, CDR1 is LNHDA and CDR2 SQIVND (reference sequence). Trimming took 4 bases from V and 1 from J, leaving 17 bases between them. Here the CDR3 reads CASSTRTADPSYEQYF. DNA of the CDR3: TGTGCCAGTAGTACTCGGACAGCCGACCCTTCCTACGAGCAGTACTTC.